The rows below give T cell receptor beta chains drawn from one sample of a study of shared clonotypes between healthy human individuals. Sequenced by immunoSEQ multiplex PCR; TCRdb stores in-frame clones only, minus some. Seen here are millions of clones, about 92% observed once, and the top ten hold about 0.37%. The specimen was naive CD4+ T cells from PBMCs. The source is a young man in good health. Some clones in this sample may be carry-over from other donors' samples. Both conserved end residues are part of each CDR3. Fields, in order: V gene, J gene, clone size, D gene, CDR3 DNA, CDR3 protein. A D gene is named only where the DNA matches it firmly. Part of the rows lack a size; the others show once, few, many or a class for expanded clones.

TRBV9	TRBJ1-5	once	.	TGTGCCAGCAGCGTAGACACGACACCTTATAGCAATCAGCCCCAGCATTTT	CASSVDTTPYSNQPQHF
TRBV28	TRBJ2-1	.	TRBD2	TGTGCCAGCAGTCCGGGTAGACTAGCGGACTACAATGAGCAGTTCTTC	CASSPGRLADYNEQFF
TRBV27	TRBJ1-1	.	.	TGTGCCAGCAGCCCCCGGGGTTACACTGAAGCTTTCTTT	CASSPRGYTEAFF
TRBV28	TRBJ2-1	once	TRBD2	TGTGCCAGCAGAGGACTAGCGGGATACAATGAGCAGTTCTTC	CASRGLAGYNEQFF
TRBV6-5	TRBJ1-5	.	.	TGTGCCAGCAGTTACGGGGGCCTAAATCAGCCCCAGCATTTT	CASSYGGLNQPQHF
TRBV4-1	TRBJ2-2	.	TRBD1	TGCGCCAGCAGCCCGGTACCGGGACAGGGGGTAACTTTT	CASSPVPGQGVTF
TRBV5-1	TRBJ2-1	once	.	TGCGCCAGCAGCTTGGTTGGGGGCGAGAAACATGAGCAGTTCTTC	CASSLVGGEKHEQFF
TRBV4-3	TRBJ2-7	.	TRBD2	TGCGCCAGCAGCCTCCTAGCCATTAAGGCGGGAGGAACCGAGCAGTACTTC	CASSLLAIKAGGTEQYF
TRBV7-3	TRBJ2-1	.	.	TGTGCCAGCAGCCAGGGCGGGTTGCAGTTCTTC	CASSQGGLQFF
TRBV29-1	TRBJ1-1	.	.	TGCAGCGTTGAACGCTCGTTGATGAACACTGAAGCTTTCTTT	CSVERSLMNTEAFF
TRBV7-3	TRBJ2-3	.	TRBD2	TGTGCCAGCAGCTTAACGTCGTCGGGGGGATATACGCAGTATTTT	CASSLTSSGGYTQYF
TRBV19	TRBJ2-5	.	.	TGTGCCAGTAGTATCCCCCAAGAGACCCAGTACTTC	CASSIPQETQYF
TRBV5-1	TRBJ2-7	.	.	TGCGCCAGCAGCATTGGGGGGCCGCCGATTTACGAGCAGTACTTC	CASSIGGPPIYEQYF
TRBV9	TRBJ2-6	.	.	TGTGCCAGCAGCGTTTACACCTCTGGGGCCAACGTCCTGACTTTC	CASSVYTSGANVLTF
TRBV5-1	TRBJ2-3	.	.	TGCGCCAGCAGCCGCGGGATTGCCTCTGACACAGATACGCAGTATTTT	CASSRGIASDTDTQYF
TRBV5-4	TRBJ2-7	.	TRBD2	TGTGCCAGCAGCTCTGCGACTAGCGGGAGGGCGGGCGAGCAGTACTTC	CASSSATSGRAGEQYF
TRBV18	TRBJ2-2	.	TRBD2	TGTGCCAGCTCGCTAGCGGGACGGGTCACCGGGGAGCTGTTTTTT	CASSLAGRVTGELFF
TRBV15	TRBJ1-1	.	.	TGTGCCACCAGCAGAGTCGGGGCAGGGAGAGCTTTCTTT	CATSRVGAGRAFF
TRBV20-1	TRBJ1-6	.	.	TGCAGTGCTATCTCTGGGTCACCCCTCCACTTT	CSAISGSPLHF
TRBV7-9	TRBJ2-6	.	TRBD1	TGTGCCGCCGGGACAGGCGACTCTGGGGCCAACGTCCTGACTTTC	CAAGTGDSGANVLTF
TRBV5-6	TRBJ2-1	.	TRBD2	TGTGCCAGCAGCTCCGGACTAGCTAAGGAGCAGTTCTTC	CASSSGLAKEQFF
TRBV7-8	TRBJ2-1	.	TRBD2	TGTGCCAGCAGCCCCGGACTAGCGGGAGGGTTCAATGAGCAGTTCTTC	CASSPGLAGGFNEQFF
TRBV19	TRBJ1-3	.	.	TGTGCCAGTAGTAACTTCCGCTCTGGAAACACCATATATTTT	CASSNFRSGNTIYF
TRBV7-2	TRBJ2-1	.	.	TGTGCCAGCAGCCCTGGGCATCCCTCTTACAATGAGCAGTTCTTC	CASSPGHPSYNEQFF
TRBV5-4	TRBJ2-7	.	.	TGTGCCAGCAGCTTGTTTGGGACTCTGTACGAGCAGTACTTC	CASSLFGTLYEQYF
TRBV5-1	TRBJ2-1	.	.	TGCGCCAGCAGCTCTAGTCCCGGCTCCTACAATGAGCAGTTCTTC	CASSSSPGSYNEQFF
TRBV14	TRBJ2-2	.	.	TGTGCCAGCAGCCACTTCGGGGGCACCGGGGAGCTGTTTTTT	CASSHFGGTGELFF
TRBV7-2	TRBJ1-5	.	.	TGTGCCAGCAGCTCAACCTACGGGACTCGGGATCAGCCCCAGCATTTT	CASSSTYGTRDQPQHF
TRBV19	TRBJ2-7	.	TRBD2	TGTGCCAGTAGTGCCCTGACTAGCGGGAGAGGGTACGAGCAGTACTTC	CASSALTSGRGYEQYF
TRBV28	TRBJ2-5	.	.	TGTGCCAGCAGTTTATCGGGATCGCAAGAGACCCAGTACTTC	CASSLSGSQETQYF
TRBV9	TRBJ2-2	.	TRBD2	TGTGCCAGCAGCCCAGACACTAGCGGGAGAAAGTGGACCGGGGAGCTGTTTTTT	CASSPDTSGRKWTGELFF
TRBV11-2	TRBJ2-3	.	.	TGTGCCAGCAGCGGACAGACGCAGTATTTT	CASSGQTQYF
TRBV14	TRBJ2-5	.	.	TGTGCCAGCAGCCGGGGACTCTCCCAAGAGACCCAGTACTTC	CASSRGLSQETQYF
TRBV30	TRBJ2-5	.	TRBD2	TGTGCCTGGAGTCCTCCATGGGGACTAGCGGGGGCACAAGAGACCCAGTACTTC	CAWSPPWGLAGAQETQYF
TRBV27	TRBJ2-7	.	.	TGTGCCAGCAGGAGGAGTGGGGGGGCGTACGAGCAGTACTTC	CASRRSGGAYEQYF
TRBV15	TRBJ2-2	once	TRBD1	TGTGCCACCAGCACCCCACGGGGGACAGGGATCACCGGGGAGCTGTTTTTT	CATSTPRGTGITGELFF
TRBV2	TRBJ2-2	.	.	TGTGCCAGCACCCTAGCGCACACCGGGGAGCTGTTTTTT	CASTLAHTGELFF